A single sample gave rise to the 30 T cell receptor beta chains below, sequenced in a study of shared clonotypes between healthy human individuals (dated by TCRdb to 2019 to 2021). The receptor library was made with the immunoSEQ multiplex PCR assay. TCRdb provides this immuneACCESS table in a form limited to in-frame rearrangements. Some clones are lacking; in checked studies, under half of them reflect an unresolved V gene, and why the rest are absent is not known. The sample includes 2 million to 3 million clones, with 93% observed a single time. Of the sample, roughly 0.36% falls within the top ten clones. Sequenced: naive CD4+ T cells from PBMCs. Taken with the paper, the label for cell subset or site translates to: CD45RA+ positively selected. These TCRs come from a man between 18 and 29 years old in good health. Some clones in this sample may be carry-over from other donors' samples.

The chain combines TRBV19 with TRBJ2-3; 7 nucleotides match TRBD1. Trimming took 5 bases from V and 3 from J; bases not matched to a gene: 5. CDR1 and CDR2 from the germline V gene are LNHDA and SQIVND (reference sequence). The CDR3 has 14 amino acids. For the CDR3, the DNA is TGTGCCAGTAGTTGGGACAGATTGACAGATACGCAGTATTTT. Translating it yields CASSWDRLTDTQYF.

The CDR3 here is CASRWDRGLNTEAFF. The DNA for the CDR3 is TGTGCCAGCAGGTGGGACAGGGGTTTGAACACTGAAGCTTTCTTT. The gene calls are TRBV5-4 and TRBJ1-1, with 10 bases aligning to TRBD1. Trimming removed 5 bases from V and 0 bases from J; junction bases left unmatched: 4. The CDR3 length is 15 residues. Germline V gene data show CDR1 as SGHNT and CDR2 as YYREEE (reference sequence).

The rearrangement joins TRBV6-1 to TRBJ1-1, with D uncertain. Between the trimmed V and J ends, which lost 1 base and 1 base, there was a span of 7 bases. The CDR3 runs to 14 residues. Germline V gene lookup returns CDR1 MNHNS and CDR2 SASEGT. Here the CDR3 reads CASSEGGTNTEAFF. DNA of the CDR3: TGTGCCAGCAGTGAAGGGGGTACGAACACTGAAGCTTTCTTT.

This clone was recorded only once. This rearrangement joins TRBV7-8 to TRBJ2-1; TRBD2 is a possible D gene (6 bases). Germline CDR1 is SGHVS and CDR2 is FQNEAQ. The CDR3 consists of 15 residues. The V and J ends lost 5 bases and 12 bases respectively, with 23 bases between them. The CDR3, as DNA: TGTGCCAGCAGCCCGAGGAGGGAGTACCTCGTAGGGCAGTTCTTC. It translates to CASSPRREYLVGQFF. Full variable domain (rest looked up from reference TRBV7-8 and TRBJ2-1): GAGVSQSPRYKVAKRGQDVALRCDPISGHVSLFWYQQALGQGPEFLTYFQNEAQLDKSGLPSDRFFAERPEGSVSTLKIQRTQQEDSAVYLCASSPRREYLVGQFFGPGTRLTVL.

This clone has just one count. The chain couples TRBV21-1 to TRBJ1-1. TRBV21-1 is an annotated pseudogene. The CDR3 loop spans 15 amino acids. The CDR3 protein is CASLPPKNRSTEAFF. The CDR3 coding sequence is TGTGCCAGCCTGCCCCCGAAAAATCGGAGCACTGAAGCTTTCTTT.

The chain couples TRBV27 to TRBJ2-2, with D possibly matching TRBD2 (6 bases). V was cut by 2 bases and J by 7 bases, with 14 bases left in between. The CDR3 consists of 15 residues. Germline V gene data show CDR1 as MNHEY and CDR2 as SMNVEV (reference sequence). The CDR3 here is CASSLTAGWDGELFF. The CDR3, as DNA: TGTGCCAGCAGTTTAACCGCGGGGTGGGACGGGGAGCTGTTTTTT.

This clone is a singleton in its sample. The chain joins TRBV28 to TRBJ2-7; 8 bases agree with TRBD2. This CDR3 has 16 residues. The trim removed 6 bases at V and 2 bases at J, leaving 12 bases unmatched. CDR1 is MDHEN and CDR2 is SYDVKM in the germline V gene. The CDR3: CASSPWTSYVPYEQYF. The CDR3 nucleotides read TGTGCCAGCAGCCCCTGGACTAGCTACGTCCCCTACGAGCAGTACTTC.

The chain has TRBV11-2 and TRBJ2-7; 9 bases line up with TRBD1. J was trimmed by 1 base and V by 7 bases; bases with no gene match: 5. The CDR3 loop spans 14 amino acids. CDR1 is SGHAT, CDR2 FQNNGV, per germline. Here the CDR3 DNA reads TGTGCCAGCATCTGGGGACAGGGATCCTACGAGCAGTACTTC. It translates to CASIWGQGSYEQYF.

The gene calls are TRBV28 and TRBJ2-7; D is perhaps TRBD2 (8 bases). The CDR3 has 14 amino acids. Germline values: CDR1 MDHEN, CDR2 SYDVKM. V lost 8 bases and J 3 bases, leaving 17 bases between the germline ends. This CDR3 is CASLPGGDSYEQYF. The CDR3 DNA reads TGTGCCAGCCTCCCCGGGGGGGACAGCTACGAGCAGTACTTC.

The rearrangement joins TRBV10-3 to TRBJ1-4; 8 bases are a match to TRBD1. J was trimmed by 3 bases and V by 5 bases; bases with no gene match: 5. The CDR3 is made up of 15 amino acids. Germline-derived CDR1 and CDR2 are ENHRY and SYGVKD. The DNA for the CDR3 is TGTGCCATCAGTCTGGGGGACAGGCCTAATGAAAAACTGTTTTTT. It specifies CAISLGDRPNEKLFF.

This clone was counted between two and nine times. The chain couples TRBV5-6 to TRBJ2-2; D gene ambiguous. V shed 0 bases and J shed 5 bases, with 5 bases lying between them. The CDR3 has 13 residues. CDR1 is SGHDT, CDR2 YYEEEE, per germline. CDR3 sequence reads: CASSLGQTGELFF. CDR3 DNA sequence: TGTGCCAGCAGCTTGGGGCAGACCGGGGAGCTGTTTTTT.

The chain joins TRBV27 to TRBJ1-1, with 11 bases identical to TRBD1. Germline V CDR1 and CDR2: MNHEY, SMNVEV (reference sequence). V lost 5 bases to trimming and J lost 0 bases; unmatched junction nucleotides: 11. The CDR3 runs 18 residues. CDR3 nucleotide sequence: TGTGCCAGCAGTGATGGGACAGGGGGGACTCGGATGAACACTGAAGCTTTCTTT. It encodes CASSDGTGGTRMNTEAFF.

The chain employs TRBV28 and TRBJ2-7, with 10 bases fitting TRBD2. CDR1 is MDHEN and CDR2 is SYDVKM in the germline V gene. Unmatched junction bases numbered 12, after V lost 3 bases and J lost 1 base. The CDR3 is 18 amino acids. CDR3 amino acids: CASSFSSGSPWVSYEQYF. The CDR3 coding sequence is TGTGCCAGCAGTTTTTCTAGCGGGAGCCCTTGGGTGTCCTACGAGCAGTACTTC.

This clone appeared once. This chain uses TRBV9 with TRBJ2-1; tentatively, D is TRBD2 (6 bases). The CDR3 is made up of 15 amino acids. The V and J ends lost 3 bases and 3 bases respectively, with 13 bases between them. The germline V gene has CDR1 SGDLS and CDR2 YYNGEE. CDR3 loop: CASSGSGQSYNEQFF. DNA of the CDR3: TGTGCCAGCAGCGGAAGCGGGCAAAGCTACAATGAGCAGTTCTTC.

This chain links TRBV18 with TRBJ2-2; 8 bases line up with TRBD2. The CDR3 runs to 15 residues. Germline CDR1 and CDR2: KGHSH and LQKENI. Germline trimming cut 4 bases from V and 4 bases from J; bases unmatched to any gene: 5. The CDR3 nucleotides read TGTGCCAGCTCACAAAGCGGGAGTACCACCGGGGAGCTGTTTTTT. This sequence encodes CASSQSGSTTGELFF.

The chain carries TRBV28 and TRBJ2-3; D possibly uses TRBD1 or TRBD2 (5 bases each). CDR3 length equals 16 residues. V was cut by 7 bases and J by 5 bases, with 22 bases left in between. Germline CDR1 reads MDHEN; CDR2 reads SYDVKM. As DNA, the CDR3 is TGTGCCAGCAACCCTTGGGGGATAGGAGGTGTAGATACGCAGTATTTT. Translated: CASNPWGIGGVDTQYF.

A note on this clone: Other DNA sequences from this sample encode an identical CDR3 as well. The chain couples TRBV5-1 to TRBJ2-5; 9 positions match TRBD1. Germline values: CDR1 SGHRS, CDR2 YFSETQ. Losses at the gene ends were 4 bases for V and 5 bases for J; bases not matched to a gene: 3. This CDR3 spans 13 amino acids. CDR3 bases: TGCGCCAGCAGCGTGGGACAGGGTGAGACCCAGTACTTC. Amino acids: CASSVGQGETQYF.

Points on this clone: Other DNA sequences in this sample translate to the same CDR3. The chain joins TRBV5-1 to TRBJ2-3; tentative D call: TRBD2 (6 bases). This CDR3 is 15 amino acids long. Between the trimmed V and J ends, which lost 0 bases and 2 bases, there was a span of 10 bases. Germline CDR1 is SGHRS and CDR2 is YFSETQ. In nucleotides, the CDR3 is TGCGCCAGCAGCTTGGGCGGGGATGACACAGATACGCAGTATTTT. It encodes CASSLGGDDTDTQYF. Based on the CDR3 plus reference TRBV5-1 and TRBJ2-3, the full variable domain is KAGVTQTPRYLIKTRGQQVTLSCSPISGHRSVSWYQQTPGQGLQFLFEYFSETQRNKGNFPGRFSGRQFSNSRSEMNVSTLELGDSALYLCASSLGGDDTDTQYFGPGTRLTVL.

This clone was seen just once. The J gene is TRBJ2-2, the V gene TRBV6-1, with unresolved D. The V and J ends lost 9 bases and 5 bases respectively, with 13 bases between them. Per germline, CDR1 MNHNS and CDR2 SASEGT. CDR3 length equals 13 residues. In DNA, the CDR3 is TGTGCCAGTTCGATTCCAAAGACCGGGGAGCTGTTTTTT. The encoded protein is CASSIPKTGELFF.

This clone occurred once. The chain has TRBV27 and TRBJ2-1; D may be TRBD2 (5 bases). V lost 5 bases, J lost 5 bases, and 19 bases lay in between. CDR1 is MNHEY and CDR2 is SMNVEV in the germline V gene (reference sequence). This CDR3 is 16 amino acids long. This chain's CDR3 is CASSPRTRPRDNEQFF. The DNA of the CDR3 is TGTGCCAGCAGTCCTCGGACTCGCCCCCGCGACAATGAGCAGTTCTTC.

V is TRBV4-3 and J is TRBJ2-3, with TRBD2 identical over 12 bases. Germline V lookup: CDR1 LGHNA, CDR2 YSLEER. The CDR3 covers 18 residues. With 0 bases clipped from V and 4 bases from J, the junction kept 8 bases outside the gene matches. CDR3 in amino acids: CASSQEGLTSGSADTQYF. The CDR3, as DNA: TGCGCCAGCAGCCAAGAAGGACTGACTAGCGGGAGCGCAGATACGCAGTATTTT.

The chain couples TRBV4-1 to TRBJ1-4, with D perhaps TRBD1 (5 bases). Germline values: CDR1 MGHRA, CDR2 YSYEKL. Trimming removed 4 bases from V and 4 bases from J, with 13 bases in between. The CDR3 length is 15 residues. Here the CDR3 DNA reads TGCGCCAGCAGCCCGCTGACAGTATATAATGAAAAACTGTTTTTT. Its protein product is CASSPLTVYNEKLFF.

This clone was observed a few times. This rearrangement joins TRBV4-1 to TRBJ1-1; D call uncertain. This CDR3 has 14 residues. V lost 3 bases to trimming and J lost 0 bases, with 8 bases between them. From germline, CDR1 is MGHRA and CDR2 YSYEKL. The DNA of the CDR3 is TGCGCCAGCAGCCACGGGTTCCTGAACACTGAAGCTTTCTTT. Translating it yields CASSHGFLNTEAFF.

This chain uses TRBV2 with TRBJ2-7, with 11 positions matching TRBD1. With 6 bases clipped from V and 5 bases from J, the junction kept 6 bases outside the gene matches. This CDR3 spans 14 amino acids. The germline gives CDR1 SNHLY, CDR2 FYNNEI. The CDR3 DNA sequence: TGTGCCAGCAGAAGGACAGGGGGCGCCGACGAGCAGTACTTC. Amino acids: CASRRTGGADEQYF.

The gene calls are TRBV9 and TRBJ2-1; 10 bases are a match to TRBD2. This CDR3 is built from 16 residues. CDR1 is SGDLS, CDR2 YYNGEE, per germline. The V and J ends lost 0 bases and 9 bases, in that order; junction bases with no gene match: 9. For the CDR3, the DNA is TGTGCCAGCAGCGTAGAGCCCAGCGGGAGGGCCGGTGAGCAGTTCTTC. Its protein is CASSVEPSGRAGEQFF. The complete variable domain, with remaining parts taken from reference TRBV9 and TRBJ2-1, reads DSGVTQTPKHLITATGQRVTLRCSPRSGDLSVYWYQQSLDQGLQFLIQYYNGEERAKGNILERFSAQQFPDLHSELNLSSLELGDSALYFCASSVEPSGRAGEQFFGPGTRLTVL.

The gene calls are TRBV27 and TRBJ2-3; 11 positions agree with TRBD2. After removal of 2 bases from V and 0 bases from J, the junction contained 7 bases not matched to a gene. Germline V gene sequence: CDR1 MNHEY, CDR2 SMNVEV (reference sequence). The CDR3 runs to 18 residues. The CDR3 loop is CASSLLLAGGLSTDTQYF. The CDR3 nucleotides are TGTGCCAGCAGTTTACTGCTAGCGGGAGGCCTCAGCACAGATACGCAGTATTTT.

To note about this clone: The sample has other DNA sequences that encode this CDR3 too. This chain uses TRBV7-2 with TRBJ2-3, with no clear D. Per the germline V gene, CDR1 is SGHTA and CDR2 is FQGNSA. CDR3 length: 15 amino acids. The ends were cut back, 0 bases at V and 0 bases at J, with 7 bases in the middle. CDR3 DNA: TGTGCCAGCAGCTTAGCGCGACTTAGCACAGATACGCAGTATTTT. Protein: CASSLARLSTDTQYF.

The J gene is TRBJ2-1, the V gene TRBV5-4, with 9 bases that match TRBD2. In germline, CDR1 is SGHNT, CDR2 YYREEE (reference sequence). J gave up 9 bases and V 4 bases, and 11 bases lay outside the gene matches. The CDR3 length is 15 residues. The CDR3 DNA reads TGTGCCAGCAGCGGGTTGGCTAGCGGGATCTTTGAGCAGTTCTTC. Encoded protein: CASSGLASGIFEQFF.

V and J are TRBV6-1 and TRBJ2-7, with TRBD1 matching over 10 bases. V dropped 4 bases and J dropped 0; count of bases not matched to a gene: 6. The CDR3 has 16 amino acids. Per the germline V gene, CDR1 is MNHNS and CDR2 is SASEGT. CDR3 DNA sequence: TGTGCCAGCAGTGCCCCGGACAGGGGGTCCTCCTACGAGCAGTACTTC. Translated, it gives CASSAPDRGSSYEQYF.

The rearrangement uses TRBV2 and TRBJ2-3; D is possibly TRBD2 (6 bases). Germline CDR1 and CDR2: SNHLY and FYNNEI. V lost 9 bases and J 9 bases, leaving 13 bases between the germline ends. CDR3 length: 11 residues. CDR3 protein: CARTRDFTQYF. DNA for the CDR3: TGTGCCAGAACCAGGGACTTCACGCAGTATTTT.